A single sample gave rise to the 9 T cell receptor beta chains below, sequenced in a study of T cell responses to AZD1222 COVID-19 vaccine. Method: immunoSEQ multiplex PCR; TCRdb's copy keeps in-frame clones and lacks some. The sample carries around 110,000 clones, 92% recorded once. The sample consisted of peripheral blood, taken 28 days after the second AZD1222 dose. These receptors came from an adult who received the AZD1222 COVID-19 vaccine.

V is TRBV20-1 and J is TRBJ2-1, with 10 bases that match TRBD2. Germline CDR1 reads DFQATT; CDR2 reads SNEGSKA (reference sequence). V was pared by 3 bases and J by 5 bases, with 4 bases of the junction left unmatched. The CDR3 length is 14 residues. CDR3 sequence (DNA): TGCAGTGCTAGTTCTAGCGGGAGCGACAATGAGCAGTTCTTC. Residues: CSASSSGSDNEQFF.

The chain combines TRBV15 with TRBJ2-2, with 12 bases fitting TRBD2. Germline V gene data show CDR1 as LNHNV and CDR2 as YYDKDF (reference sequence). V lost 5 bases and J lost 4; bases outside the gene matches: 2. This CDR3 spans 15 amino acids. The CDR3 DNA reads as TGTGCCACCAGCCGGACTAGCGGGATCACCGGGGAGCTGTTTTTT. It is translated as CATSRTSGITGELFF.

V gene TRBV20-1 combines with J gene TRBJ2-5, with 11 bases that match TRBD2. The CDR3 has 17 amino acids. Trimming took 3 bases from V and 0 from J; bases not matched to a gene: 9. Germline assignment: CDR1 DFQATT and CDR2 SNEGSKA (reference sequence). CDR3 loop: CSASGWASGRNQETQYF. The CDR3 bases are TGCAGTGCTAGTGGGTGGGCTAGCGGGAGGAACCAAGAGACCCAGTACTTC.

Written as DNA, the CDR3 is TGTGCCAGTAGTACGGACAGGGGTAACTATGGCTACACCTTC. This encodes CASSTDRGNYGYTF. The V call is TRBV19, the J call TRBJ1-2, with TRBD1 matching 9 bases. V was pared by 4 bases and J by 1 base, with 1 base of the junction left unmatched. There are 14 residues in the CDR3. The germline V gene has CDR1 LNHDA and CDR2 SQIVND (reference sequence).

This rearrangement joins TRBV10-2 to TRBJ1-6; 8 bases agree with TRBD1. The germline gives CDR1 WSHSY, CDR2 SAAADI. This CDR3 is built from 14 residues. The V segment lost 6 bases and the J segment 10 bases; nucleotides outside the gene matches: 8. CDR3 in amino acids: CASSLTGEGSPLHF. The CDR3 DNA reads TGCGCCAGCAGCCTGACAGGGGAAGGGTCACCCCTCCACTTT.

This clone has a single count. This chain connects TRBV7-2 to TRBJ2-3; TRBD2 matches 9 bases. CDR1 is SGHTA, CDR2 FQGNSA, per germline. After removal of 5 bases from V and 1 base from J, the junction contained 16 bases not matched to a gene. CDR3 length: 19 amino acids. As DNA, the CDR3 is TGTGCCAGCAGCCCCCCGCGGGGGGGCCGGGGTGGCGGCACAGATACGCAGTATTTT. Protein sequence: CASSPPRGGRGGGTDTQYF.

The rearrangement joins TRBV11-2 to TRBJ2-7, with a weak D call TRBD1 (5 bases). CDR1 is SGHAT, CDR2 FQNNGV, per germline. The CDR3 length is 14 residues. V shed 5 bases and J shed 1 base, with 12 bases lying between them. CDR3 amino acids: CASSISPGSYEQYF. The DNA of the CDR3 is TGTGCCAGCAGCATATCACCAGGGTCCTACGAGCAGTACTTC.

The V gene is TRBV15, the J gene TRBJ1-2; maybe TRBD1 (6 bases). Germline V gene sequence: CDR1 LNHNV, CDR2 YYDKDF (reference sequence). Trimming removed 0 bases at V and 4 bases at J, with 9 bases between. The CDR3 has 14 residues. The CDR3 nucleotides are TGTGCCACCAGCAGAGAGGGGGCGGGCTATGGCTACACCTTC. Translating gives CATSREGAGYGYTF.

This chain links TRBV2 with TRBJ1-6, with D perhaps TRBD1 (6 bases). CDR3 size: 17 residues. The germline V gene encodes CDR1 SNHLY and CDR2 FYNNEI. Trimming shortened V by 0 bases and J by 10 bases, and 19 bases separated the two germline ends. Here the CDR3 DNA reads TGTGCCAGCAGTGAAGCGAGGGGGTTGGAACTATTATCACCCCTCCACTTT. It yields the protein CASSEARGLELLSPLHF.